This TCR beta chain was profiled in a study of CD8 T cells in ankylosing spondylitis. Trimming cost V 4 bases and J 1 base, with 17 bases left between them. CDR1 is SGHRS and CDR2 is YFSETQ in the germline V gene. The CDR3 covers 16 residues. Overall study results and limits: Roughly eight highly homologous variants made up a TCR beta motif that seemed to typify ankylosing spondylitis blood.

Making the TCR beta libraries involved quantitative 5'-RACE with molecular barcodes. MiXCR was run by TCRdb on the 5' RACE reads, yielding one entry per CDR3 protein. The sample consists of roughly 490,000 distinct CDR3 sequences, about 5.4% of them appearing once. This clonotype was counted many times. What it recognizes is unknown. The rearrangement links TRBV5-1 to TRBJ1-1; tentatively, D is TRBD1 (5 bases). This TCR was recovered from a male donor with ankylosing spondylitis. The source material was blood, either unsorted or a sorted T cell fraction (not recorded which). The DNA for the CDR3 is TGCGCCAGCAGCCTGGACACCGGAGGGACGAACACTGAAGCTTTCTTT. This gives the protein CASSLDTGGTNTEAFF.